A selection of T cell receptor beta chains follows, all from one sample in a study of cytomegalovirus exposure and HLA in healthy donors. Clones were read by immunoSEQ multiplex PCR, and TCRdb kept only the in-frame ones, dropping some. This table holds about 360,000 clones, 86% found once. Sequencing input: PBMCs. All receptors come from a woman aged 18 to 35 in good health and CMV-seronegative. Each CDR3 is given without its conserved first and last residue. Each record gives: CDR3 length, V gene, J gene, CDR3 protein.

len: 13
v_gene: TRBV19
j_gene: TRBJ2-7
CDR3aa: ASSTRLAGRYEQY

len: 13
v_gene: TRBV28
j_gene: TRBJ2-3
CDR3aa: ASSIGQGPLNTQY

len: 14
v_gene: TRBV10-3
j_gene: TRBJ2-7
CDR3aa: AISEYLGQGADEQY

len: 14
v_gene: TRBV5-1
j_gene: TRBJ2-3
CDR3aa: ASSFTLGGPTDTQY

len: 12
v_gene: TRBV27
j_gene: TRBJ2-3
CDR3aa: ASSTGGETDTQY

len: 13
v_gene: TRBV28
j_gene: TRBJ1-5
CDR3aa: ASSLYSGMDQPQH

len: 11
v_gene: TRBV2
j_gene: TRBJ1-2
CDR3aa: AFPPGGDYGYT

len: 12
v_gene: TRBV28
j_gene: TRBJ1-2
CDR3aa: ASSDRDRAHGYT

len: 12
v_gene: TRBV27
j_gene: TRBJ1-1
CDR3aa: ASSLSGGLTEAF

len: 17
v_gene: TRBV11-2
j_gene: TRBJ2-3
CDR3aa: ASSLEITSGSYGTDTQY

len: 10
v_gene: TRBV11-2
j_gene: TRBJ2-2
CDR3aa: ATVRGTGELF

len: 12
v_gene: TRBV30
j_gene: TRBJ2-1
CDR3aa: ACGGALQYNEQF

len: 11
v_gene: TRBV28
j_gene: TRBJ1-2
CDR3aa: ASGNSDFYGYT

len: 11
v_gene: TRBV6-1
j_gene: TRBJ2-4
CDR3aa: ASSEAGVDIQY

len: 12
v_gene: TRBV2
j_gene: TRBJ2-7
CDR3aa: ASSEQDRAYEQY

len: 13
v_gene: TRBV29-1
j_gene: TRBJ2-1
CDR3aa: SVPGTGHSYNEQF

len: 14
v_gene: TRBV2
j_gene: TRBJ2-1
CDR3aa: ASRTLQRTAYNEQF

len: 12
v_gene: TRBV6-1
j_gene: TRBJ1-6
CDR3aa: ASSSGQGDSPLH

len: 12
v_gene: TRBV5-1
j_gene: TRBJ1-1
CDR3aa: ASSFQGMNTEAF

len: 13
v_gene: TRBV11-2
j_gene: TRBJ2-3
CDR3aa: ASSLDLGSTDTQY

len: 10
v_gene: TRBV5-8
j_gene: TRBJ2-2
CDR3aa: ASSFIAGELF

len: 12
v_gene: TRBV5-1
j_gene: TRBJ1-4
CDR3aa: ASSLAGNREKLF